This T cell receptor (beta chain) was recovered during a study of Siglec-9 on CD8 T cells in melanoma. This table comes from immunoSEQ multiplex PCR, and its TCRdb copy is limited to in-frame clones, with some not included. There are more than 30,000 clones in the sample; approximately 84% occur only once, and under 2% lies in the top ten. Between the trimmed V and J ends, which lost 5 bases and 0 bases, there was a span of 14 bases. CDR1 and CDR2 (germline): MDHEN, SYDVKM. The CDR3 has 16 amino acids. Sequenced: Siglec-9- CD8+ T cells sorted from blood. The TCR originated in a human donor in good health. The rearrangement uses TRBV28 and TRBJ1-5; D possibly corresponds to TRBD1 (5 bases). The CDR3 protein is CASSIFRGGSNQPQHF. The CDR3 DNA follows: TGTGCCAGCAGTATTTTTCGGGGGGGTAGCAATCAGCCCCAGCATTTT.